This passage covers 20 T cell receptor beta chains from one sample sequenced in a study of cytomegalovirus exposure and HLA in healthy donors (dated by TCRdb to 2017 to 2019). Library preparation employed the immunoSEQ multiplex PCR assay. For the multiplex PCR, a mixture combining 60 forward primers for TCR Vbeta segments and 13 reverse primers for TCR Jbeta segments was used. TCRdb re-hosts the immuneACCESS table, in-frame sequences only. Its copies lack some clones; in the studies checked, an unresolved V gene accounts for under half of them, and the cause for the rest is not known. The sample includes more than 150,000 clones, with roughly 77% observed a single time. The ten largest account for 1.5% to 2% of the sample. The source material was PBMCs. The receptors originated from a woman in her 30s in good health and CMV-seronegative.

This clone was seen only a few times. The gene calls are TRBV27 and TRBJ1-2, with a tentative D call TRBD1 (5 bases). Per the germline V gene, CDR1 is MNHEY and CDR2 is SMNVEV (reference sequence). CDR3 length: 13 amino acids. The germline V and J ends were trimmed by 4 bases and 2 bases, with 8 bases remaining between them. For the CDR3, the DNA is TGTGCCAGCAGTTCCGGGGGAAACTATGGCTACACCTTC. Protein sequence: CASSSGGNYGYTF.

The chain combines TRBV7-6 with TRBJ1-4; tentatively, D is TRBD1 (6 bases). V lost 0 bases and J 5 bases, leaving 10 bases between the germline ends. This CDR3 spans 15 amino acids. Germline-derived CDR1 and CDR2 are SGHVS and FNYEAQ. CDR3 in DNA: TGTGCCAGCAGCTTAGCGAGGGGGTTGAATGAAAAACTGTTTTTT. As protein: CASSLARGLNEKLFF.

This clone was seen only once. This chain joins TRBV19 and TRBJ1-1; a possible D gene is TRBD1 (5 bases). The V end lost 6 bases, the J end lost 7 bases, and 15 bases lay between the germline ends. Germline V gene data show CDR1 as LNHDA and CDR2 as SQIVND (reference sequence). The CDR3 covers 13 residues. The CDR3 spells CASSSRLGHEAFF. The CDR3 DNA reads TGTGCCAGTAGCTCCCGACTGGGGCATGAAGCTTTCTTT.

The rearrangement uses TRBV2 and TRBJ1-1; the D is unclear. There are 13 residues in the CDR3. Germline V lookup: CDR1 SNHLY, CDR2 FYNNEI. V was trimmed by 1 base and J by 4 bases, leaving 7 bases between them. CDR3 protein: CASSEGATTEAFF. CDR3 nucleotide sequence: TGTGCCAGCAGTGAAGGGGCAACCACTGAAGCTTTCTTT.

By frequency in the sample, this clone is medium-sized (0.01 to 0.1%). This specimen includes other DNA sequences encoding the same CDR3. This chain connects TRBV6-1 to TRBJ2-5; 12 bases map to TRBD2. This CDR3 contains 15 residues. V trimming: 2 bases; J trimming: 2 bases; junction bases outside the gene matches: 0. CDR1 is MNHNS, CDR2 SASEGT, per germline. The CDR3 sequence is CASSELAGGQETQYF. The CDR3 coding sequence is TGTGCCAGCAGTGAACTAGCGGGGGGGCAAGAGACCCAGTACTTC.

Only a few counts were recorded for this clone. The V gene is TRBV10-3, the J gene TRBJ1-2; D gene unclear. The CDR3 is 18 amino acids. Germline CDR1 ENHRY, CDR2 SYGVKD. Trimming left V 3 bases short and J 5 bases short, with 25 bases between. CDR3: CAISDSTGHPEVPYGYTF. The CDR3 DNA reads TGTGCCATCAGTGATTCTACGGGCCATCCGGAGGTCCCTTATGGCTACACCTTC.

This sequence joins TRBV6-5 and TRBJ1-1; D is ambiguous. Germline V gene sequence: CDR1 MNHEY, CDR2 SVGAGI. CDR3 size: 16 residues. Trimming shortened V by 4 bases and J by 0 bases, and 15 bases separated the two germline ends. CDR3 coding DNA: TGTGCCAGCAGTTCCCTGACTGTTTCAATGAACACTGAAGCTTTCTTT. Translation gives CASSSLTVSMNTEAFF.

V and J are TRBV6-6 and TRBJ2-3; perhaps TRBD2 as D (7 bases). This CDR3 has 16 amino acids. V dropped 7 bases and J dropped 2 bases, with 19 bases sitting between them. CDR1 and CDR2 from the germline V gene are MNHNY and SVGAGI (reference sequence). The CDR3 DNA sequence: TGTGCCAGCACCGATGGGTGGGGGGGGGCCACAGATACGCAGTATTTT. Translating it yields CASTDGWGGATDTQYF.

The V and J genes are TRBV5-1 and TRBJ2-1; 7 bases fit TRBD2. Germline CDR1 and CDR2: SGHRS and YFSETQ. V gave up 0 bases and J gave up 4 bases; unmatched junction bases: 7. The CDR3 runs to 16 residues. The CDR3 loop reads CASSLGGGADYNEQFF. For the CDR3, the DNA is TGCGCCAGCAGCTTGGGGGGGGGAGCCGATTACAATGAGCAGTTCTTC.

The chain links TRBV29-1 to TRBJ1-1; TRBD1 matches 8 bases. The CDR3 totals 17 residues. V lost 4 bases, J lost 0 bases, and 13 bases stayed unmatched. Germline values: CDR1 SQVTM, CDR2 ANQGSEA. The CDR3 nucleotides read TGCAGCGTTGTTGGTGCGGACAGGGAGTTTTTGAACACTGAAGCTTTCTTT. It codes for CSVVGADREFLNTEAFF.

The chain combines TRBV10-1 with TRBJ1-2; TRBD1 matches 7 bases. The CDR3 covers 15 residues. Germline values: CDR1 WNHNN, CDR2 SYGVQD (reference sequence). V trimming: 2 bases; J trimming: 4 bases; junction bases outside the gene matches: 7. CDR3 loop: CASSEQRGPSYGYTF. The DNA of the CDR3 is TGCGCCAGCAGTGAGCAAAGGGGGCCGAGCTATGGCTACACCTTC.

The table lists this clone with a count of one. At the DNA level, this CDR3 is encoded by other sequences in the same sample as well. The CDR3 loop is CASSPLAGGTDTQYF. The CDR3 DNA reads TGTGCCAGCAGTCCCCTAGCGGGGGGCACAGATACGCAGTATTTT. The chain combines TRBV6-1 with TRBJ2-3, with 10 positions matching TRBD2. Germline CDR1 is MNHNS and CDR2 is SASEGT. The CDR3 is 15 amino acids. Losses at the gene ends were 5 bases for V and 1 base for J; bases not matched to a gene: 3.

Only a few counts were recorded for this clone. V gene TRBV6-4 combines with J gene TRBJ1-1; 8 bases align to TRBD1. Unmatched junction bases numbered 5, after V lost 4 bases and J lost 4 bases. The germline gives CDR1 MRHNA, CDR2 SNTAGT. The CDR3 extends over 14 amino acids. CDR3 DNA: TGTGCCAGCAGTGTTAGTACAGGGGGCACTGAAGCTTTCTTT. It encodes CASSVSTGGTEAFF.

The gene calls are TRBV19 and TRBJ1-3; D perhaps matches TRBD1 (5 bases). Germline V gene sequence: CDR1 LNHDA, CDR2 SQIVND (reference sequence). The V gene lost 5 bases and the J gene lost 0 bases, with 23 bases spanning the gap. This CDR3 spans 19 amino acids. CDR3: CASSSWRIQVRASGNTIYF. CDR3 in DNA: TGTGCCAGTAGTTCATGGCGGATTCAAGTCAGGGCCTCTGGAAACACCATATATTTT. The full variable domain, completed using reference TRBV19 and TRBJ1-3, is DGGITQSPKYLFRKEGQNVTLSCEQNLNHDAMYWYRQDPGQGLRLIYYSQIVNDFQKGDIAEGYSVSREKKESFPLTVTSAQKNPTAFYLCASSSWRIQVRASGNTIYFGEGSWLTVV.

The chain is built from TRBV18 and TRBJ2-2, with TRBD2 as a possible D gene (6 bases). Trimming took 5 bases from V and 0 from J, leaving 13 bases between them. The CDR3 consists of 16 residues. The germline V gene has CDR1 KGHSH and CDR2 LQKENI. This chain's CDR3 is CASSLRGNSNTGELFF. The CDR3 DNA follows: TGTGCCAGCTCATTACGGGGGAACTCGAACACCGGGGAGCTGTTTTTT.

The J gene is TRBJ2-5, the V gene TRBV18; maybe TRBD2 (6 bases). V was clipped by 2 bases and J by 1 base, with 17 bases between them. This CDR3 is built from 17 residues. CDR1 KGHSH and CDR2 LQKENI come from the germline V gene. CDR3 sequence reads: CASSPGGGVRPQETQYF. For the CDR3, the DNA is TGTGCCAGCTCACCAGGCGGCGGGGTCAGACCCCAAGAGACCCAGTACTTC.

The rearrangement uses TRBV6-1 and TRBJ2-7; possibly TRBD2 for D (7 bases). The CDR3 has 14 residues. The ends were cut back, 6 bases at V and 2 bases at J, with 14 bases in the middle. The V gene's germline CDR1 is MNHNS and CDR2 SASEGT. The CDR3 loop reads CASRQGGDTYEQYF. The CDR3 DNA reads TGTGCCAGCAGGCAAGGGGGGGACACCTACGAGCAGTACTTC.

The chain uses TRBV7-2 and TRBJ1-2, with 8 bases aligning to TRBD1. This CDR3 has 14 residues. The germline CDR1 and CDR2 sequences are SGHTA and FQGNSA. The V gene end was trimmed by 3 bases and the J gene end by 8 bases; junction bases not matched to a gene: 8. The CDR3 region is CASSFHRGVGGYTF. CDR3 bases: TGTGCCAGCAGCTTCCACAGGGGGGTGGGGGGCTACACCTTC.

A single count supports this clone. This rearrangement joins TRBV6-5 to TRBJ1-1, with D unresolved. The CDR3 is made up of 14 amino acids. The V gene lost 2 bases and the J gene lost 0 bases, with 7 bases spanning the gap. Germline lookup yields CDR1 MNHEY and CDR2 SVGAGI. The CDR3 loop reads CASSYARVNTEAFF. The CDR3 nucleotides are TGTGCCAGCAGTTACGCACGGGTGAACACTGAAGCTTTCTTT.

The chain is built from TRBV7-2 and TRBJ1-5; D uncertain. In germline, CDR1 is SGHTA, CDR2 FQGNSA. This CDR3 has 15 residues. Deletions cut 1 base from V and 10 bases from J, with 17 bases between. The CDR3 DNA sequence: TGTGCCAGCAGCTTAGGAGGGCGGGCCCAGGATCCCCAGCATTTT. This gives the protein CASSLGGRAQDPQHF.